This TCR beta chain appears in the sequencing data of a study of T cell repertoires in cytomegalovirus infection. Study summary: HLA-B-restricted CMV epitopes that are well studied were used alongside recently identified HLA-C-restricted ones. Public signatures in TCR beta pointed to CMV infection and matching HLA type.

Notes on this clonotype: Its antigen is as yet unknown.

Findings and limits, study-wide: Carriers of CMV plus the relevant HLA were identified by cumulative public TCR beta family frequency.

This CDR3 comprises 11 residues. Germline V gene data show CDR1 as MNHEY and CDR2 as SVGEGT. Trimming removed 6 bases from V and 8 bases from J, with 7 bases in between. TCRdb fed the reads into MiXCR, producing one record per CDR3 protein. This table has about 830,000 distinct CDR3 sequences, 32% appearing once. Sequenced here: cultured CD8+ T cells from PBMCs, sampled from culture after CMV antigen stimulation. This receptor was obtained from a human donor in good health (CMV status not recorded). Some clones in this sample may be carry-over from other donors' samples. The chain couples TRBV6-2 or TRBV6-3 to TRBJ2-2; D gene unclear. The CDR3, as DNA: TGTGCCAGCAGCCCCTGGGGGGAGCTGTTTTTT. Encoded protein: CASSPWGELFF.